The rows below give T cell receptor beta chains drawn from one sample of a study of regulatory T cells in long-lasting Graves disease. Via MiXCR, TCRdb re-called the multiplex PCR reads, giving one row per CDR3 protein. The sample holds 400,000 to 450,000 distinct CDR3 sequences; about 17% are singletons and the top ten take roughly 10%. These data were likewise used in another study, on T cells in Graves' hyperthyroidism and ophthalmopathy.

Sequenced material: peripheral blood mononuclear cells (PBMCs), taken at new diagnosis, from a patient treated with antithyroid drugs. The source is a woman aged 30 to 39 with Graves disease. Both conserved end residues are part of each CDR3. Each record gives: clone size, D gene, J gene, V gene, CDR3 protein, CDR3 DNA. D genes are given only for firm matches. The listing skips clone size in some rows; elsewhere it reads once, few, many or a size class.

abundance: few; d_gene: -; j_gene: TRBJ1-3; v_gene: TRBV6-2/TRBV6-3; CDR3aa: CASSSGTYSGNTIYF; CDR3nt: TGTGCCAGCAGTTCCGGCACATACTCTGGAAACACCATATATTTT
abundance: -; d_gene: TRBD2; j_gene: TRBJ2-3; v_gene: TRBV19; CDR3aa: CASSIDLRTSGRKFTDTQYF; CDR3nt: TGTGCCAGTAGTATAGATCTGCGGACTAGCGGGAGAAAATTTACAGATACGCAGTATTTT
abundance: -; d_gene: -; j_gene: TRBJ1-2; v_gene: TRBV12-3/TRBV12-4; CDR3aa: CASSLIRISNYGYTF; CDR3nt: TGTGCCAGCAGTTTAATTCGGATCTCTAACTATGGCTACACCTTC
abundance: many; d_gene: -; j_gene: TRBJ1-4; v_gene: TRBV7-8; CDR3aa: CASSLSTPALGFYEKLFF; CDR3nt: TGTGCCAGCAGCTTAAGTACGCCGGCTTTGGGGTTTTATGAAAAACTGTTTTTT
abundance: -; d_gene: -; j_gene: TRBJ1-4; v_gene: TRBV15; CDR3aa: CATSKQGGFREKLFF; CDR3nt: TGTGCCACCAGCAAACAGGGAGGATTTAGGGAAAAACTGTTTTTT
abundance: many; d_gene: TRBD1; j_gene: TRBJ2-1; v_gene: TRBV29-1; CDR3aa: CSVGQGALSSYNEQFF; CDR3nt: TGCAGCGTGGGGCAGGGGGCCCTCAGCTCCTACAATGAGCAGTTCTTC
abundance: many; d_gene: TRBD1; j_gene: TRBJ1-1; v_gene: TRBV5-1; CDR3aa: CASSAGQGMYTEAFF; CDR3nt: TGCGCCAGCAGCGCCGGACAGGGAATGTACACTGAAGCTTTCTTT
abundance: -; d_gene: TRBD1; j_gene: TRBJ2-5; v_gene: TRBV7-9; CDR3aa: CASSSDRVDSETQYF; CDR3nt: TGTGCCAGCAGCTCCGACAGGGTGGATTCAGAGACCCAGTACTTC
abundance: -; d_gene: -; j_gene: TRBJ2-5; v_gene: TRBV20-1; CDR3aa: CSANPGVAEVKETQYF; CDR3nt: TGCAGTGCGAACCCCGGGGTAGCGGAGGTTAAAGAGACCCAGTACTTC
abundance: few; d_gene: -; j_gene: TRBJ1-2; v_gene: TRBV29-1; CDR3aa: CSVVEDQGYGYTF; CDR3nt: TGCAGCGTTGTAGAGGATCAGGGCTATGGCTACACCTTC
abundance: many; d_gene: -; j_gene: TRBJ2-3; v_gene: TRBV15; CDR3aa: CATSRDLRRGRGLDTQYF; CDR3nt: TGTGCCACCAGCAGAGATCTCCGTAGGGGGAGAGGCTTAGATACGCAGTATTTT
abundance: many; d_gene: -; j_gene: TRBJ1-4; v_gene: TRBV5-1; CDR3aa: CASSPAGRNEKLFF; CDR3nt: TGCGCCAGCAGCCCGGCGGGGAGGAATGAAAAACTGTTTTTT
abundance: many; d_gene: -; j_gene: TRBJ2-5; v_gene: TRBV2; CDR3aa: CASVMGQETQYF; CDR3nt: TGTGCCAGCGTTATGGGGCAAGAGACCCAGTACTTC
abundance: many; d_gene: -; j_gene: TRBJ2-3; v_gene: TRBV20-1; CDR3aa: CSAKATATDTQYF; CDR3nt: TGCAGTGCTAAGGCGACAGCCACAGATACGCAGTATTTT
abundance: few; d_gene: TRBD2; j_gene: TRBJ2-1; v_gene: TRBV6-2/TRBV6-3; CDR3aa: CASSSSMASGSGEQFF; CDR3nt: TGTGCCAGCAGTTCGTCGATGGCTAGCGGGAGTGGTGAGCAGTTCTTC
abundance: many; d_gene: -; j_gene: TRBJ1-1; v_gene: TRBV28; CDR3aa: CASSLQRANTEAFF; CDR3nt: TGTGCCAGCAGTTTACAACGGGCGAACACTGAAGCTTTCTTT
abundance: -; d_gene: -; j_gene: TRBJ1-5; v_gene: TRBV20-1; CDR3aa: CRSGRLNQPQHF; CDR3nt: TGCCGTTCCGGACGATTGAATCAGCCCCAGCATTTT
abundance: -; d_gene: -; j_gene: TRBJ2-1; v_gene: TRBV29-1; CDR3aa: CSALGGPYNEQFF; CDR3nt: TGCAGCGCCCTAGGGGGACCCTACAATGAGCAGTTCTTC
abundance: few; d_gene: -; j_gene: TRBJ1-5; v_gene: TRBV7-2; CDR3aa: CASSLGGGTNQPQHF; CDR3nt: TGTGCCAGCAGCTTAGGCGGCGGAACGAATCAGCCCCAGCATTTT
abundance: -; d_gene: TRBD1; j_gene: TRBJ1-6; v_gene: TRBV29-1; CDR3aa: CSDDRGRRPLHF; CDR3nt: TGCAGCGATGACAGGGGGCGCCGACCCCTCCACTTT
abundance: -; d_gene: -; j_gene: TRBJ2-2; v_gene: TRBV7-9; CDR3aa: CASLLGPNTGELFF; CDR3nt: TGTGCCAGCTTATTGGGGCCTAACACCGGGGAGCTGTTTTTT
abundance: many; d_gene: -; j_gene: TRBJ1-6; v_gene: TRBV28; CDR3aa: CASRRGNSPLHF; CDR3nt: TGTGCCAGCAGAAGAGGGAATTCACCCCTCCACTTT
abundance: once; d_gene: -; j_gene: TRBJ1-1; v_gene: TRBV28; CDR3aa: CASTPAGSVNTEAFF; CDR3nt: TGTGCCAGCACCCCGGCAGGCTCCGTGAACACTGAAGCTTTCTTT
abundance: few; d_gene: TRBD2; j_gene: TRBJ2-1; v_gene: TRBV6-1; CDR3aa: CASTPIAGGLNEQFF; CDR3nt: TGTGCCAGCACACCGATAGCGGGAGGTCTCAATGAGCAGTTCTTC
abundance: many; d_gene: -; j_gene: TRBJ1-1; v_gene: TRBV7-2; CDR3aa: CASSFGGMAEAFF; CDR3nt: TGTGCCAGCAGCTTCGGGGGGATGGCTGAAGCTTTCTTT
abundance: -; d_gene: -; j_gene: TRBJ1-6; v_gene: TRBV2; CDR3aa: CASSTQGISSPLHF; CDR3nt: TGTGCCAGCAGCACTCAGGGGATATCGTCACCCCTCCACTTT
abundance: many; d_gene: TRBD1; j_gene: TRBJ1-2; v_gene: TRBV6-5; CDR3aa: CASSSFLPGQGPSRDYGYTF; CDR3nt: TGTGCCAGCAGTTCTTTCTTACCCGGACAGGGGCCAAGTCGTGACTATGGCTACACCTTC
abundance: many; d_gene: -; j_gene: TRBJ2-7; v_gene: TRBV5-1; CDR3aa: CASSSRGGGDYLYEQYF; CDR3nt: TGCGCCAGCAGCTCCCGAGGGGGTGGGGACTACCTCTACGAGCAGTACTTC
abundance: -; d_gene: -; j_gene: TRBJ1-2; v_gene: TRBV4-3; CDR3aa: CASSQAGTANYGYTF; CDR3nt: TGCGCCAGCAGCCAGGCCGGGACGGCGAACTATGGCTACACCTTC
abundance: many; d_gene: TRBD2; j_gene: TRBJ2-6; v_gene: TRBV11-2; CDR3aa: CASSPRAGVASGANVLTF; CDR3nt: TGTGCCAGCAGCCCTAGAGCGGGAGTTGCCTCTGGGGCCAACGTCCTGACTTTC
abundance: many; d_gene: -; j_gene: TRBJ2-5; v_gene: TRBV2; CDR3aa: CASGVGLGETQYF; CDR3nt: TGTGCCAGCGGTGTAGGGTTAGGGGAGACCCAGTACTTC
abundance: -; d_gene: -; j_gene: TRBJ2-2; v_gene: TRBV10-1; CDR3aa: CASSESTVTGELFF; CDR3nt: TGCGCCAGCAGTGAGAGTACGGTTACCGGGGAGCTGTTTTTT
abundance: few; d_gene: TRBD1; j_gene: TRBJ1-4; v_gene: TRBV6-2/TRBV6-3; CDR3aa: CASTPGQAPTNEKLFF; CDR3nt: TGTGCCAGCACCCCGGGACAGGCTCCAACTAATGAAAAACTGTTTTTT
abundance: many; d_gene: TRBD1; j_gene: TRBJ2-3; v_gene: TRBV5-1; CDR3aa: CASSLGQGPYTQYF; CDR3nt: TGCGCCAGCAGCCTCGGACAGGGTCCGTATACGCAGTATTTT
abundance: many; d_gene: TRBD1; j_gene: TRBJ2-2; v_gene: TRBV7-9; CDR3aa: CASSIGTGGTNTGELFF; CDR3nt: TGTGCCAGCAGCATCGGGACAGGGGGCACGAACACCGGGGAGCTGTTTTTT
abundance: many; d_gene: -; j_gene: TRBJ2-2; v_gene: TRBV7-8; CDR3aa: CASALVGTAGELFF; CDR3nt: TGTGCCAGCGCCTTAGTGGGGACCGCCGGGGAGCTGTTTTTT
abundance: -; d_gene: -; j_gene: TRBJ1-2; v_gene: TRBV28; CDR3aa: CASSLLSGRYGYTF; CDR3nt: TGTGCCAGCAGTTTACTCTCGGGGAGGTATGGCTACACCTTC
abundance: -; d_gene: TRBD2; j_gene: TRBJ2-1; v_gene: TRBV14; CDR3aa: CASSSSGSIYSYNEQFF; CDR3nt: TGTGCCAGCAGCTCCAGCGGGAGTATTTACTCCTACAATGAGCAGTTCTTC
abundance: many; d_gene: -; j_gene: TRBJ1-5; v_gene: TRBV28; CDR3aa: CASSLYGGNNQPQHF; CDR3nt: TGTGCCAGCAGTTTATACGGCGGGAACAATCAGCCCCAGCATTTT
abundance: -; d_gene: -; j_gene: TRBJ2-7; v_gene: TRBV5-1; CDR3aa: CASSLERSYEQYF; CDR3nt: TGCGCCAGCAGCTTGGAGAGGTCCTACGAGCAGTACTTC
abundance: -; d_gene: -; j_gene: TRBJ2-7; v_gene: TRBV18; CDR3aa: CASSPGLQYEQYF; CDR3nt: TGTGCCAGCTCACCGGGATTACAGTACGAGCAGTACTTC
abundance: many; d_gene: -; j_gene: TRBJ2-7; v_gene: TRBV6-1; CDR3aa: CASTGGSSYEQYF; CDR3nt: TGTGCCAGCACGGGTGGGTCCTCCTACGAGCAGTACTTC
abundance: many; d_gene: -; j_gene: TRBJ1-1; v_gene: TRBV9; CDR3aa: CASSSGAGMNTEAFF; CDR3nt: TGTGCCAGCAGCTCAGGGGCGGGAATGAACACTGAAGCTTTCTTT
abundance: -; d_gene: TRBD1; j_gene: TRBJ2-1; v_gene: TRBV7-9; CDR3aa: CASSPTGQYNEQFF; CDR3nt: TGTGCCAGCAGCCCTACGGGACAGTACAATGAGCAGTTCTTC
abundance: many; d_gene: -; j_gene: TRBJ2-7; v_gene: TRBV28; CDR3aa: CASRSRGYEQYF; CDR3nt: TGTGCCAGCAGGTCGCGGGGATACGAGCAGTACTTC
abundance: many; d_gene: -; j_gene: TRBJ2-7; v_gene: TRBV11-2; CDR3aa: CASQRWRDVGEQYF; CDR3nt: TGTGCCAGTCAGAGGTGGCGGGATGTAGGAGAGCAGTACTTC
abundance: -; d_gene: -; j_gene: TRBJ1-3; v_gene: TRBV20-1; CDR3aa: CSASGGSGNTIYF; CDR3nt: TGCAGTGCTAGCGGGGGCTCTGGAAACACCATATATTTT
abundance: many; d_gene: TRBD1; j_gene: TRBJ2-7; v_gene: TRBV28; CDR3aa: CASSKTGEVYEQYF; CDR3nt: TGTGCCAGCAGTAAGACAGGGGAGGTCTACGAGCAGTACTTC
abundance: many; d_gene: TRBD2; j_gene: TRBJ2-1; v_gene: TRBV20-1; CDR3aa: CSANLQREGEQFF; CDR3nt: TGCAGTGCTAATTTACAGCGGGAGGGTGAGCAGTTCTTC
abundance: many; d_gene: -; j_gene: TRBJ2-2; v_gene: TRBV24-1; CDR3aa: CATSEKYRDTRDAGELFF; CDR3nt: TGTGCCACCAGTGAAAAGTACCGGGACACCCGAGACGCCGGGGAGCTGTTTTTT
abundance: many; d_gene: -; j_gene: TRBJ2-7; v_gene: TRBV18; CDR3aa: CASAYSADRPSYEQYF; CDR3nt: TGTGCCAGCGCCTATTCGGCGGATAGACCCTCCTACGAGCAGTACTTC
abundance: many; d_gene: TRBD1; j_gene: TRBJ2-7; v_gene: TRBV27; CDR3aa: CASSGQDKRYEQYF; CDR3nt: TGTGCCAGCAGTGGACAGGATAAGCGGTACGAGCAGTACTTC
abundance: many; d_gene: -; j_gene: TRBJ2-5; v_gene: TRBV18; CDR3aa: CASSLNPRETQYF; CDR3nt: TGTGCCAGCTCATTAAACCCCCGGGAGACCCAGTACTTC